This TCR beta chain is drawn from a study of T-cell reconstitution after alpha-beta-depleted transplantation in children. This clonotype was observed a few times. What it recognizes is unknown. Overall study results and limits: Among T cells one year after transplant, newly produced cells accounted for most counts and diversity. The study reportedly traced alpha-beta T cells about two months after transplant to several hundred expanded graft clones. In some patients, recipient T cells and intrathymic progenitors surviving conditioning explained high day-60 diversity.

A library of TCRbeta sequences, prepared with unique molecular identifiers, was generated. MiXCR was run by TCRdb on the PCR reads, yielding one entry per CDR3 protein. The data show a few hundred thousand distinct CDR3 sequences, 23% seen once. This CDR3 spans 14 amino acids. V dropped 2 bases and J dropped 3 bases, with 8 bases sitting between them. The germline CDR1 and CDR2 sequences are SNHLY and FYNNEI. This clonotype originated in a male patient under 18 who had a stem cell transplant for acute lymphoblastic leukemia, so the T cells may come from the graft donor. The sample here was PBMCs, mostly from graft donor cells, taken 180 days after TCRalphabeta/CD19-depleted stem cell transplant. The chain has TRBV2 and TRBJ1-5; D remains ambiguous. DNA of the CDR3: TGTGCCAGCAGTGAACCGCGGCTCAATCAGCCCCAGCATTTT. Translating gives CASSEPRLNQPQHF.